A single sample gave rise to the 22 T cell receptor beta chains below, sequenced in a study of T cells in Graves' hyperthyroidism and ophthalmopathy. The source material, RNA transcripts, was used to amplify TCR beta CDR3 regions. The study used the HTBI primer set for a first-round RT-PCR of the TCR CDR3. TCRdb re-called the multiplex PCR reads through MiXCR, storing one row per CDR3 protein. The sample lists around 600,000 distinct CDR3 sequences; 14% were seen once. The sequenced sample was blood. Receptors originate from a young woman with Graves' ophthalmopathy.

In its sample, this clonotype was seen many times. The chain joins TRBV2 to TRBJ1-1; D unclear. Trimming shortened V by 8 bases and J by 1 base, and 17 bases separated the two germline ends. CDR1 is SNHLY and CDR2 is FYNNEI in the germline V gene. The CDR3 runs 15 residues. As DNA, the CDR3 is TGTGCCAGCTCTACTTACACCGCCCCGAACACTGAAGCTTTCTTT. Protein sequence: CASSTYTAPNTEAFF.

This clonotype was seen repeatedly, ten times or more. The CDR3 coding sequence is TGCAGTGGACAGGGGGGTCACGAGCAGTACTTC. Protein: CSGQGGHEQYF. The rearrangement links TRBV20-1 to TRBJ2-7; the match to TRBD1 covers 9 bases. Germline-derived CDR1 and CDR2 are DFQATT and SNEGSKA (reference sequence). This CDR3 has 11 amino acids. The ends lost 7 bases at V and 5 bases at J; junction bases unmatched: 3.

This clonotype was counted many times. The chain joins TRBV20-1 to TRBJ1-1; 7 bases fit TRBD1. V lost 2 bases, J lost 5 bases, and 8 bases stayed unmatched. The CDR3 contains 14 residues. Germline loops: CDR1 DFQATT, CDR2 SNEGSKA (reference sequence). The CDR3 region is CSARHPSRGTEAFF. The CDR3 nucleotides are TGCAGTGCTAGACATCCCAGCAGGGGGACTGAAGCTTTCTTT.

This clonotype has a count of ten or more. This sequence joins TRBV6-2 or TRBV6-3 and TRBJ2-1; D uncertain. The germline V gene encodes CDR1 MNHEY and CDR2 SVGEGT. The CDR3 covers 12 residues. V was trimmed by 4 bases and J by 6 bases, leaving 7 bases between them. The CDR3 DNA sequence: TGTGCCAGCAGTTCCGACTTCAATGAGCAGTTCTTC. This gives the protein CASSSDFNEQFF.

This clonotype was seen at least ten times. This chain links TRBV7-3 with TRBJ2-1; possibly TRBD1 for D (5 bases). Germline V gene data show CDR1 as SGHTA and CDR2 as FQGTGA. V lost 5 bases and J 8 bases, leaving 13 bases between the germline ends. This CDR3 has 13 amino acids. The CDR3 protein is CASSPMGLHEQFF. In DNA, the CDR3 is TGTGCCAGCAGCCCCATGGGGCTCCATGAGCAGTTCTTC.

This clonotype showed up many times. The chain carries TRBV7-6 and TRBJ2-1; 11 bases map to TRBD2. Germline CDR1 SGHVS, CDR2 FNYEAQ. The CDR3 runs 18 residues. V lost 5 bases to trimming and J lost 7 bases; unmatched junction nucleotides: 16. This CDR3 reads CASSPEGGSSGRRNEQFF. The DNA for the CDR3 is TGTGCCAGCAGCCCAGAGGGTGGGTCTAGCGGGAGGCGGAATGAGCAGTTCTTC. Looking up the rest from reference TRBV7-6 and TRBJ2-1 gives the full variable domain: GAGVSQSPRYKVTKRGQDVALRCDPISGHVSLYWYRQALGQGPEFLTYFNYEAQQDKSGLPNDRFSAERPEGSISTLTIQRTEQRDSAMYRCASSPEGGSSGRRNEQFFGPGTRLTVL.

The rearrangement uses TRBV11-2 and TRBJ1-2; the match to TRBD1 covers 12 bases. This CDR3 region has 16 residues. CDR1 and CDR2 (germline): SGHAT, FQNNGV. Trimming at V came to 3 bases and at J to 4 bases, leaving 6 bases not matched to a gene. The DNA of the CDR3 is TGTGCCAGCAGCTTCGGGACAGGGGGCGCGTCCTATGGCTACACCTTC. It is translated as CASSFGTGGASYGYTF.

This clonotype was detected many times. The rearrangement links TRBV7-9 to TRBJ1-2; D is ambiguous. V gave up 3 bases and J gave up 0 bases, with 23 bases separating them. The CDR3 length is 19 residues. CDR1 and CDR2 (germline): SEHNR, FQNEAQ (reference sequence). CDR3 amino acids: CASSFLRTFTPEPNYGYTF. In DNA, the CDR3 is TGTGCCAGCAGCTTCTTGAGGACGTTTACCCCAGAGCCTAACTATGGCTACACCTTC.

The chain is built from TRBV27 and TRBJ2-7; D gene uncertain. Looked up from germline, CDR1 is MNHEY and CDR2 is SMNVEV (reference sequence). Deletions cut 4 bases from V and 7 bases from J, with 26 bases between. This CDR3 is built from 17 residues. The CDR3: CASSSGNFLGAANEQYF. CDR3 nucleotides: TGTGCCAGCAGTTCCGGAAACTTCCTTGGTGCGGCAAATGAGCAGTACTTC.

This clonotype was seen repeatedly, ten times or more. This sequence joins TRBV5-6 and TRBJ2-5; D may be TRBD1 (5 bases). Germline-derived CDR1 and CDR2 are SGHDT and YYEEEE. V was trimmed by 4 bases and J by 4 bases, leaving 11 bases between them. The length of the CDR3 is 13 residues. CDR3: CASSEGAGETQYF. In nucleotides, the CDR3 is TGTGCCAGCAGCGAAGGGGCAGGAGAGACCCAGTACTTC.

The chain employs TRBV6-1 and TRBJ2-2; D not certain. The CDR3 has 12 residues. Germline V gene lookup returns CDR1 MNHNS and CDR2 SASEGT. The germline V and J ends were trimmed by 5 bases and 12 bases, with 13 bases remaining between them. The CDR3 sequence: CASSLGHGKLFF. The DNA for the CDR3 is TGTGCCAGCAGTTTGGGCCATGGGAAGCTGTTTTTT.

This chain joins TRBV7-9 and TRBJ2-2; D possibly corresponds to TRBD1 (5 bases). Germline V gene lookup returns CDR1 SEHNR and CDR2 FQNEAQ (reference sequence). CDR3 length: 15 amino acids. The ends were cut back, 1 base at V and 0 bases at J, with 6 bases in the middle. This CDR3 is CASSLGQSNTGELFF. In DNA form, the CDR3 reads TGTGCCAGCAGCTTAGGACAGTCGAACACCGGGGAGCTGTTTTTT.

For this clonotype: This may stem from a read error, because a much larger clone lies one nucleotide away. V usage is TRBV6-2 or TRBV6-3 and J usage is TRBJ2-1; 12 bases fit TRBD2. The J call could be wrong; TRBJ2-7 is a better fit for the DNA end. The germline V gene encodes CDR1 MNHEY and CDR2 SVGEGT. The CDR3 consists of 17 residues. Here the CDR3 DNA reads TGTGCCAGCAGCCCCTCGACTAGCGGGAGCTCCTACAATGAGCAGTACTTC. This gives the protein CASSPSTSGSSYNEQYF.

A remark on this clonotype: A much larger clone is a single base away; this may be a read error. The chain employs TRBV30 and TRBJ2-1; unclear D gene. The J call may be mistaken, given a closer DNA end match to TRBJ2-7. From germline, CDR1 is GTSNPN and CDR2 SVGIG (reference sequence). CDR3 length: 15 residues. The CDR3, as DNA: TGTGCCTGGAGCCACGGGTTTGGCTCCTACAATGAGCAGTACTTC. Translating gives CAWSHGFGSYNEQYF.

The DNA of the CDR3 is TGTGCCAGCAGTTTCCCCAGGGTGGGCGGGGCCCGGGCAGCTTTCTTT. Translating it yields CASSFPRVGGARAAFF. The chain uses TRBV28 and TRBJ1-1, with D maybe TRBD1 (5 bases). The length of the CDR3 is 16 residues. Germline CDR1 reads MDHEN; CDR2 reads SYDVKM. V lost 3 bases to trimming and J lost 10 bases, with 24 bases between them.

This clonotype occurred many times. The V gene is TRBV7-9, the J gene TRBJ2-5; tentatively, D is TRBD2 (5 bases). Germline CDR1 and CDR2: SEHNR and FQNEAQ (reference sequence). CDR3 size: 16 residues. The V gene lost 2 bases and the J gene lost 1 base, with 14 bases spanning the gap. In DNA form, the CDR3 reads TGTGCCAGCAGCTTAATGGGCGGGTGGACCCAAGAGACCCAGTACTTC. Translation gives CASSLMGGWTQETQYF.

There are many counts of this clonotype. This sequence joins TRBV2 and TRBJ2-7, with TRBD2 matching 12 bases. CDR3 size: 16 residues. CDR1 and CDR2 from the germline V gene are SNHLY and FYNNEI. The trim removed 6 bases at V and 3 bases at J, leaving 9 bases unmatched. This CDR3 reads CASSPQRTSGNYEQYF. The CDR3 bases are TGTGCCAGCAGCCCACAGAGGACTAGCGGGAACTACGAGCAGTACTTC.

This clonotype was seen repeatedly, ten times or more. V is TRBV28 and J is TRBJ2-1, with TRBD2 matching 8 bases. V lost 4 bases to trimming and J lost 7 bases; unmatched junction nucleotides: 12. CDR1 is MDHEN and CDR2 is SYDVKM in the germline V gene. This CDR3 comprises 16 residues. CDR3 amino acids: CASSSHTGTRGNEQFF. CDR3 nucleotides: TGTGCCAGCAGTTCGCATACCGGGACTAGAGGGAATGAGCAGTTCTTC.

At least ten counts were recorded for this clonotype. The chain carries TRBV28 and TRBJ1-2; 7 nucleotides align to TRBD1. The germline CDR1 and CDR2 sequences are MDHEN and SYDVKM. The CDR3 runs 13 residues. The ends lost 5 bases at V and 7 bases at J; junction bases unmatched: 7. The DNA for the CDR3 is TGTGCCAGCAGTATGAGACAGGGTTTTGGCTACACCTTC. Residues: CASSMRQGFGYTF.

The rearrangement uses TRBV9 and TRBJ2-7; TRBD2 aligns across 14 bases. From germline, CDR1 is SGDLS and CDR2 YYNGEE. V trimming: 2 bases; J trimming: 0 bases; junction bases outside the gene matches: 4. The CDR3 sequence is 17 residues long. DNA of the CDR3: TGTGCCAGCAGCGTGGGACTAGCGGGAGAGCCCTCCTACGAGCAGTACGTC. It codes for CASSVGLAGEPSYEQYV.

A few counts support this clonotype. The V gene is TRBV10-3, the J gene TRBJ2-2; 11 bases align to TRBD2. This CDR3 has 14 amino acids. The trim removed 7 bases at V and 9 bases at J, leaving 7 bases unmatched. Germline lookup yields CDR1 ENHRY and CDR2 SYGVKD. DNA of the CDR3: TGTGCCATCAAGACTAGCGGGATCAACTGGGAGCTGTTTTTT. Translation gives CAIKTSGINWELFF.

This clonotype came up many times. This chain connects TRBV5-6 to TRBJ2-3; 9 bases align to TRBD2. Germline V gene lookup returns CDR1 SGHDT and CDR2 YYEEEE. The CDR3 has 15 residues. Trimming removed 4 bases from V and 5 bases from J; junction bases left unmatched: 8. CDR3 nucleotide sequence: TGTGCCAGCAGCGTGGGGACTAGCCGGGGAGATACGCAGTATTTT. This sequence encodes CASSVGTSRGDTQYF.